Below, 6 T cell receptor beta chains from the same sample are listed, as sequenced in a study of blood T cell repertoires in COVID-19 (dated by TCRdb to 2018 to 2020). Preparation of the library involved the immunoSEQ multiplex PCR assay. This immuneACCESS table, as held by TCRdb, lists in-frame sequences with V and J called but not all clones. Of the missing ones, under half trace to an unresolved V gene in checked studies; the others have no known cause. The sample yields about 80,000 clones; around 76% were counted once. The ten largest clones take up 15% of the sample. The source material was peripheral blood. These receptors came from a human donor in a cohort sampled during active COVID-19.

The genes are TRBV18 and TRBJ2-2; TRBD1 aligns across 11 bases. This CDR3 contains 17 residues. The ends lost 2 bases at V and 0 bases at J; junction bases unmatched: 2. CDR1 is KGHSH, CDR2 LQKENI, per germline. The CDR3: CASSPRTGGANTGELFF. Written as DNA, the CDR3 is TGTGCCAGCTCACCAAGGACAGGGGGCGCGAACACCGGGGAGCTGTTTTTT.

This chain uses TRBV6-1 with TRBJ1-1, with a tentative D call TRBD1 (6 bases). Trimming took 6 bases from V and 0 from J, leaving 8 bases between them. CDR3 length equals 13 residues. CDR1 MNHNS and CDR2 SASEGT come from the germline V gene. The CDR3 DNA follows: TGTGCCAGCAGAACAGGGATGAACACTGAAGCTTTCTTT. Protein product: CASRTGMNTEAFF.

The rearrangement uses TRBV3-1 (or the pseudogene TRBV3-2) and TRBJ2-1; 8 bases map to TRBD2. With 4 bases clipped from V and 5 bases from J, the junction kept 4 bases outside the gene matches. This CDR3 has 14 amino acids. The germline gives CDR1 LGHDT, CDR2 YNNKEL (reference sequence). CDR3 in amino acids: CASSLLLADNEQFF. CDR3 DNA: TGTGCCAGCAGCCTCTTACTAGCGGACAATGAGCAGTTCTTC.

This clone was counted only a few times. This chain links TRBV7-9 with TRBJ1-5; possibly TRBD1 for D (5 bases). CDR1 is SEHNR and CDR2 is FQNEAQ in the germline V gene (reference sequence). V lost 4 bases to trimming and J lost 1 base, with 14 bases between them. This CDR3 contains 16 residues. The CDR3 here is CASSSSQTVSNQPQHF. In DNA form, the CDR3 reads TGTGCCAGCAGCTCCTCCCAGACAGTGAGCAATCAGCCCCAGCATTTT.

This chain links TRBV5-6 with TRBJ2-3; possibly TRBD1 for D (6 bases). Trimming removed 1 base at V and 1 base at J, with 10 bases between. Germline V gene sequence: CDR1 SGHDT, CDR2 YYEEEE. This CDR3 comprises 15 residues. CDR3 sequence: CASSLINRGTDTQYF. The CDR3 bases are TGTGCCAGCAGCTTGATCAACAGGGGCACAGATACGCAGTATTTT. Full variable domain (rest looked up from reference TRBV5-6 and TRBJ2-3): DAGVTQSPTHLIKTRGQQVTLRCSPKSGHDTVSWYQQALGQGPQFIFQYYEEEERQRGNFPDRFSGHQFPNYSSELNVNALLLGDSALYLCASSLINRGTDTQYFGPGTRLTVL.

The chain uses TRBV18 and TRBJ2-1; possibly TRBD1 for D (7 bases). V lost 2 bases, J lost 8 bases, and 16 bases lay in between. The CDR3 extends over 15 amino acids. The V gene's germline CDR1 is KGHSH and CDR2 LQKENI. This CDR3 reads CASSPAGGGGDEQFF. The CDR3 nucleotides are TGTGCCAGCTCACCAGCCGGAGGGGGCGGGGATGAGCAGTTCTTC.